The 27 T cell receptor beta chains below were found in one sample sequenced in a study of blood T cell repertoires in COVID-19. TCRdb's table, derived via immunoSEQ multiplex PCR, lists solely in-frame clones and lacks some. The table has a few hundred thousand clones, roughly 83% seen once. The sample consisted of peripheral blood. All receptors come from a man between 60 and 70 years old who had recovered from COVID-19.

The chain combines TRBV5-5 with TRBJ2-5; possible D gene TRBD1, 6 bases. Germline loops: CDR1 SGHKS, CDR2 YYEKEE (reference sequence). The CDR3 length is 13 residues. The germline V and J ends were trimmed by 4 bases and 5 bases, with 12 bases remaining between them. The CDR3 nucleotides are TGTGCCAGCAGCCCGAGGGGGTGGGAGACCCAGTACTTC. Amino acids: CASSPRGWETQYF.

This clone is a singleton in its sample. DNA for the CDR3: TGTGCCAGCAGCCCCGGCCAGGGGGCGCTTGGCTACACCTTC. It codes for CASSPGQGALGYTF. The chain links TRBV7-9 to TRBJ1-2; 8 bases are a match to TRBD1. CDR3 size: 14 residues. In germline, CDR1 is SEHNR, CDR2 FQNEAQ (reference sequence). The junction had 9 bases not matched to a gene; V was cut back by 5 bases and J by 7 bases.

This clone has a single count. V gene TRBV2 combines with J gene TRBJ2-1; 8 nucleotides line up with TRBD2. The junction had 13 bases not matched to a gene; V was cut back by 8 bases and J by 10 bases. Germline V gene lookup returns CDR1 SNHLY and CDR2 FYNNEI. The CDR3 totals 14 residues. The CDR3 nucleotides read TGTGCCAGCGGGGCGGGGGGCCGTGCTGGGGAGCAGTTCTTC. This codes for CASGAGGRAGEQFF.

For the CDR3, the DNA is TGTGCCAGCAGGGTTGGGGGCTGGGAAACTGAAGCTTTCTTT. Its protein is CASRVGGWETEAFF. V and J are TRBV2 and TRBJ1-1; weak D call: TRBD1 (6 bases). The CDR3 is made up of 14 amino acids. V lost 6 bases and J lost 5, with 16 bases in between. CDR1 and CDR2 (germline): SNHLY, FYNNEI.

V usage is TRBV2 and J usage is TRBJ1-5; maybe TRBD1 (5 bases). The CDR3 contains 14 residues. The V gene lost 7 bases and the J gene lost 1 base, with 11 bases spanning the gap. CDR1 and CDR2 (germline): SNHLY, FYNNEI. The CDR3 nucleotides read TGTGCCAGCACCCGGGGGGAGAGCAATCAGCCCCAGCATTTT. It yields the protein CASTRGESNQPQHF.

This clone appeared many times. The chain couples TRBV28 to TRBJ2-7; D remains ambiguous. The ends were cut back, 1 base at V and 1 base at J, with 14 bases in the middle. The CDR3 spans 16 residues. CDR1 and CDR2 from the germline V gene are MDHEN and SYDVKM. The CDR3 loop reads CASSLLRGSSSYEQYF. For the CDR3, the DNA is TGTGCCAGCAGTTTATTACGCGGTTCCTCTTCCTACGAGCAGTACTTC.

Remarks on this clone: The germline gene is not matched at one end of the junction; a read error may be the cause. Here the CDR3 DNA reads TGTGCCAGCAGTTACGAACAGTCCTACAGTGAGCAGTTCTTC. Translating gives CASSYEQSYSEQFF. This chain uses TRBV6-2 or TRBV6-3 with TRBJ2-1, with D uncertain. CDR1 is MNHEY and CDR2 is SVGEGT in the germline V gene. The CDR3 loop spans 14 amino acids.

The chain couples TRBV6-5 to TRBJ1-1, with unresolved D. The CDR3 is 13 residues long. Germline V gene sequence: CDR1 MNHEY, CDR2 SVGAGI. V was clipped by 6 bases and J by 11 bases, with 19 bases between them. The CDR3: CASSRTNRGRAFF. CDR3 sequence (DNA): TGTGCCAGCAGCCGTACGAACAGAGGGCGGGCTTTCTTT.

This clone has more than one count but fewer than ten. The V call is TRBV28, the J call TRBJ1-5, with D maybe TRBD1 (5 bases). The CDR3 length is 13 residues. CDR1 and CDR2 from the germline V gene are MDHEN and SYDVKM. V lost 5 bases and J 0 bases, leaving 5 bases between the germline ends. CDR3 sequence reads: CASSDSSNQPQHF. In DNA, the CDR3 is TGTGCCAGCAGTGACAGTAGCAATCAGCCCCAGCATTTT.

The chain uses TRBV19 and TRBJ1-1; 8 bases are shared with TRBD1. Germline lookup yields CDR1 LNHDA and CDR2 SQIVND (reference sequence). This CDR3 has 13 residues. With 5 bases clipped from V and 3 bases from J, the junction kept 2 bases outside the gene matches. The CDR3 protein is CASSRDRYTEAFF. The CDR3 DNA reads as TGTGCCAGTAGTCGGGACAGGTACACTGAAGCTTTCTTT.

The chain uses TRBV29-1 and TRBJ2-3; D not resolved. This CDR3 spans 13 amino acids. V was trimmed by 6 bases and J by 2 bases, leaving 12 bases between them. Germline CDR1 and CDR2: SQVTM and ANQGSEA. The CDR3 sequence: CSVSGRNTDTQYF. The CDR3, as DNA: TGCAGCGTGTCAGGTCGAAACACAGATACGCAGTATTTT.

The rearrangement joins TRBV12-3 or TRBV12-4 to TRBJ2-1; no firm D call. The CDR3 has 13 residues. Trimming removed 3 bases at V and 3 bases at J, with 6 bases between. The CDR3 region has the DNA TGTGCCAGCAGTTTTGGGCTCTACAATGAGCAGTTCTTC. This codes for CASSFGLYNEQFF.

This rearrangement joins TRBV29-1 to TRBJ2-2; 7 bases are a match to TRBD1. This CDR3 is 15 amino acids long. Losses at the gene ends were 0 bases for V and 6 bases for J; bases not matched to a gene: 7. Germline V lookup: CDR1 SQVTM, CDR2 ANQGSEA. CDR3 protein: CSVEEETGYPGELFF. The CDR3 region has the DNA TGCAGCGTTGAAGAGGAGACAGGGTACCCCGGGGAGCTGTTTTTT.

The rearrangement joins TRBV5-4 to TRBJ2-5; no clear D. With 0 bases removed from V and 2 bases from J, the gap between germline ends came to 5 bases. The CDR3 extends over 13 amino acids. Germline values: CDR1 SGHNT, CDR2 YYREEE (reference sequence). The CDR3 loop is CASSLVYQETQYF. The DNA for the CDR3 is TGTGCCAGCAGCTTGGTCTATCAAGAGACCCAGTACTTC.

This clone was seen just once. The chain joins TRBV5-1 to TRBJ2-5, with D possibly TRBD1 on 6 matching bases. Germline CDR1 reads SGHRS; CDR2 reads YFSETQ. The CDR3 contains 13 residues. V lost 4 bases and J 4 bases, leaving 11 bases between the germline ends. The CDR3 region has the DNA TGCGCCAGCAGCACACAGGGCGGAGAGACCCAGTACTTC. Its protein is CASSTQGGETQYF.

This clone was recorded a few times. V and J are TRBV29-1 and TRBJ2-1; D might be TRBD1 (5 bases). The V end was cut by 4 bases, the J end by 6 bases, with 16 bases between. The CDR3 is made up of 14 amino acids. CDR1 is SQVTM and CDR2 is ANQGSEA in the germline V gene. The CDR3 nucleotides read TGCAGCGTTGCGGTCCCCAGGGTAGGCAATGAGCAGTTCTTC. This codes for CSVAVPRVGNEQFF.

V gene TRBV6-5 combines with J gene TRBJ2-1, with D possibly being TRBD2 (6 bases). This CDR3 comprises 15 residues. CDR1 and CDR2 from the germline V gene are MNHEY and SVGAGI. Trimming took off 5 bases at V and 4 bases at J, with 15 bases between the two ends. The CDR3 nucleotides are TGTGCCAGCAGTCCCCCCGGGAGCCCATACAATGAGCAGTTCTTC. It is translated as CASSPPGSPYNEQFF.

The V call is TRBV30, the J call TRBJ1-1; 11 bases fit TRBD1. The CDR3 runs 13 residues. Germline V gene data show CDR1 as GTSNPN and CDR2 as SVGIG (reference sequence). With V trimmed by 3 bases and J by 5 bases, 2 bases remained unmatched. This CDR3 is CAWRDRGRTEAFF. The CDR3 bases are TGTGCCTGGAGGGACAGGGGGCGGACTGAAGCTTTCTTT.

The chain couples TRBV19 to TRBJ2-7, with a weak D call TRBD1 (7 bases). The CDR3 is made up of 18 amino acids. V was pared by 3 bases and J by 2 bases, with 23 bases between. Looked up from germline, CDR1 is LNHDA and CDR2 is SQIVND (reference sequence). CDR3: CASSMSGPRQGGPYEQYF. For the CDR3, the DNA is TGTGCCAGTAGTATGTCCGGTCCGAGACAGGGAGGCCCCTACGAGCAGTACTTC.

The rearrangement joins TRBV24-1 to TRBJ1-5; 9 bases align to TRBD1. V lost 5 bases to trimming and J lost 5 bases; unmatched junction nucleotides: 3. In germline, CDR1 is KGHDR, CDR2 SFDVKD. This CDR3 region has 14 residues. In DNA, the CDR3 is TGTGCCACCAGTGCTGGGACAGGGCATCAGCCCCAGCATTTT. Its translation is CATSAGTGHQPQHF.

This clone was counted only a few times. This chain joins TRBV18 and TRBJ2-7; 11 bases are a match to TRBD2. With 3 bases clipped from V and 6 bases from J, the junction kept 7 bases outside the gene matches. Per germline, CDR1 KGHSH and CDR2 LQKENI. The CDR3 length is 15 residues. The CDR3 nucleotides are TGTGCCAGCTCACCCCGAGACGGGACTAGCGGCGAGCAGTACTTC. Protein product: CASSPRDGTSGEQYF.

This chain joins TRBV5-1 and TRBJ2-5, with 8 bases that match TRBD1. Per the germline V gene, CDR1 is SGHRS and CDR2 is YFSETQ. There are 14 residues in the CDR3. With V trimmed by 4 bases and J by 5 bases, 7 bases remained unmatched. In DNA form, the CDR3 reads TGCGCCAGCAGCACAAAGGGACAGGCGGAGACCCAGTACTTC. Amino acid sequence: CASSTKGQAETQYF.

The chain employs TRBV5-1 and TRBJ2-3; the match to TRBD2 covers 7 bases. Germline values: CDR1 SGHRS, CDR2 YFSETQ. The CDR3 contains 18 residues. Unmatched junction bases numbered 14, after V lost 0 bases and J lost 4 bases. CDR3 DNA: TGCGCCAGCAGCTTGGCGCCGAGATTGGGAGGGAGATCAGATACGCAGTATTTT. The encoded protein is CASSLAPRLGGRSDTQYF.

The rearrangement links TRBV5-1 to TRBJ2-1; D is undetermined. With 0 bases removed from V and 9 bases from J, the gap between germline ends came to 7 bases. This CDR3 is built from 12 residues. The germline V gene has CDR1 SGHRS and CDR2 YFSETQ. CDR3 in amino acids: CASSLASGEQFF. The CDR3 DNA follows: TGCGCCAGCAGCTTGGCCTCAGGTGAGCAGTTCTTC.

V usage is TRBV5-4 and J usage is TRBJ2-2; 7 nucleotides agree with TRBD1. The V and J ends lost 3 bases and 2 bases, in that order; junction bases with no gene match: 10. CDR1 SGHNT and CDR2 YYREEE come from the germline V gene (reference sequence). The CDR3 length is 17 residues. In DNA, the CDR3 is TGTGCCAGCAGCTCCACGCCGGGACAGAGTAACACCGGGGAGCTGTTTTTT. Translating it yields CASSSTPGQSNTGELFF.

This chain links TRBV3-1 (or the pseudogene TRBV3-2) with TRBJ2-4; 8 bases match TRBD2. The V gene end was trimmed by 4 bases and the J gene end by 1 base; junction bases not matched to a gene: 12. The germline V gene encodes CDR1 LGHDT and CDR2 YNNKEL (reference sequence). The CDR3 has 18 amino acids. The CDR3 region is CASSPTIGREAAKNIQYF. The CDR3, as DNA: TGTGCCAGCAGCCCGACTATCGGGCGGGAGGCGGCCAAAAACATTCAGTACTTC.

DNA of the CDR3: TGTGCCAGCAGCGTAGGACAGGGAAGGCAATCACCCCTCCACTTT. This encodes CASSVGQGRQSPLHF. The chain has TRBV9 and TRBJ1-6, with 7 bases lining up with TRBD1. Trimming at V came to 0 bases and at J to 10 bases, leaving 7 bases not matched to a gene. The CDR3 consists of 15 residues. Germline CDR1 SGDLS, CDR2 YYNGEE. The full variable domain, rest sourced from reference TRBV9 and TRBJ1-6, is DSGVTQTPKHLITATGQRVTLRCSPRSGDLSVYWYQQSLDQGLQFLIQYYNGEERAKGNILERFSAQQFPDLHSELNLSSLELGDSALYFCASSVGQGRQSPLHFGNGTRLTVT.